This T cell receptor beta chain came from a study of blood T cell repertoires in COVID-19. Study details: Sites in the United States, Italy and Spain provided acute and convalescent COVID-19 samples.

Germline lookup yields CDR1 MNHEY and CDR2 SVGAGI. CDR3 size: 15 residues. V was clipped by 2 bases and J by 6 bases; unmatched bases: 6. Authors' analysis steps: Amplification of reference gene primers was used by the study to estimate nucleated cell counts. Measured with immunoSEQ multiplex PCR; TCRdb has only the in-frame clones, and not every one. The D gene and trimming were derived from the DNA, and the V and J assignments and clone size from that table. The data contain 150,000 or so clones, almost 85% of them singletons. The receptor's source is a human donor with acute or convalescent COVID-19. The donor label of this sample is uncertain. Sequences were obtained from peripheral blood. The chain employs TRBV6-5 and TRBJ1-4; 7 nucleotides agree with TRBD1. CDR3: CASSYRGRTDEKLFF. The CDR3 DNA reads TGTGCCAGCAGTTACAGGGGGCGGACGGATGAAAAACTGTTTTTT.